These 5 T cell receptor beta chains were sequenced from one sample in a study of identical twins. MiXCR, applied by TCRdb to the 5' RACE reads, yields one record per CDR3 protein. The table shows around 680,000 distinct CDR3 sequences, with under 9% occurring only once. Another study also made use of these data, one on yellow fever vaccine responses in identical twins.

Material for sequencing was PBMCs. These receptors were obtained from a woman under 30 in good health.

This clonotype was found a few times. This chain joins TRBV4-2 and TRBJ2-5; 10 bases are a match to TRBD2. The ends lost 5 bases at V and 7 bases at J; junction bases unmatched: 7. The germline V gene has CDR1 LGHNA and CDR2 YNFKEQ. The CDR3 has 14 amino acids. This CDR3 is CASSGTSDALTQYF. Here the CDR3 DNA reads TGTGCCAGCAGCGGGACTAGCGACGCCTTGACCCAGTACTTC.

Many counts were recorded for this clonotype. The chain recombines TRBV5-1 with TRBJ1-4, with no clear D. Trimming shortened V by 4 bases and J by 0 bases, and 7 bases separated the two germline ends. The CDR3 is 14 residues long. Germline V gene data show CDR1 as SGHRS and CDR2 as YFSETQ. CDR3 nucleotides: TGCGCCAGCAGCATAACAGCAACTAATGAAAAACTGTTTTTT. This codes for CASSITATNEKLFF.

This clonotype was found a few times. CDR3 in DNA: TGCAGTGCTAGAGAGCGACTAGCGGGAGTCTACGAGCAGTACTTC. It codes for CSARERLAGVYEQYF. The chain uses TRBV20-1 and TRBJ2-7, with TRBD2 identical over 12 bases. Germline-derived CDR1 and CDR2 are DFQATT and SNEGSKA (reference sequence). The CDR3 spans 15 residues. V lost 0 bases, J lost 3 bases, and 3 bases stayed unmatched.

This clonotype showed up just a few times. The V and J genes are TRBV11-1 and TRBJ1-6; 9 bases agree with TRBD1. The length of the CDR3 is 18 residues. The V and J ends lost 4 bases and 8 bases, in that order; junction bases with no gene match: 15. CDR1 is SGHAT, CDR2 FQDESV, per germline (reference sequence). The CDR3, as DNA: TGTGCCAGCAGCTACTATGTCCGGGACAGGGTATCGGATTCACCCCTCCACTTT. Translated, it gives CASSYYVRDRVSDSPLHF. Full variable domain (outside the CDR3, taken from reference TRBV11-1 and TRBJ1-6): EAEVAQSPRYKITEKSQAVAFWCDPISGHATLYWYRQILGQGPELLVQFQDESVVDDSQLPKDRFSAERLKGVDSTLKIQPAELGDSAMYLCASSYYVRDRVSDSPLHFGNGTRLTVT.

CDR3 protein: CASSFRGLPANEQYF. Written as DNA, the CDR3 is TGTGCCAGCAGCTTCCGGGGCCTCCCGGCAAACGAGCAGTACTTC. V is TRBV5-6 and J is TRBJ2-7; D is perhaps TRBD1 or TRBD2 (5 bases each). Trimming took off 2 bases at V and 5 bases at J, with 17 bases between the two ends. Germline CDR1 reads SGHDT; CDR2 reads YYEEEE. The CDR3 spans 15 residues.